This paragraph covers one TCR beta chain sequence. This entry belongs to a study of OX40 agonist ivuxolimab in advanced cancers. Germline V CDR1 and CDR2: SNHLY, FYNNEI. The CDR3 has 16 amino acids. V lost 2 bases to trimming and J lost 2 bases, with 10 bases between them. The repertoire was sequenced with immunoSEQ multiplex PCR; TCRdb's copy has only in-frame clones and lacks some. The sample lists around 25,000 clones; around 85% were seen once. The starting material was CD4+ or CD8+ T cells sorted from blood, obtained in a trial of the OX40 agonist ivuxolimab. The J gene is TRBJ2-6, the V gene TRBV2; D call uncertain. The clonotype comes from an adult with an advanced solid tumor such as melanoma, head and neck, liver or kidney cancer. The DNA for the CDR3 is TGTGCCAGCAGTGAACCTTCGGTTCCTGGGGCCAACGTCCTGACTTTC. This translates into CASSEPSVPGANVLTF.